This T cell receptor (beta chain) stems from a study of T-cell reconstitution after alpha-beta-depleted transplantation in children. General study points: At the one-year point after transplant, T-cell counts and TCRbeta diversity were found to come mostly from T cells that had been newly produced.

Researchers prepared the TCRbeta library using unique molecular identifiers, the study reports. MiXCR was run by TCRdb on the PCR reads, yielding one entry per CDR3 protein. The sample contains 40,000 to 55,000 distinct CDR3 sequences, 9.2% of which appear only once. Germline-derived CDR1 and CDR2 are SQVTM and ANQGSEA. With V trimmed by 0 bases and J by 5 bases, 10 bases remained unmatched. The CDR3 runs 16 residues. This clonotype appeared many times. Its antigen is not known. The chain uses TRBV29-1 and TRBJ2-7, with 10 bases fitting TRBD2. This sequence was found in a male patient under 10 years old who had a stem cell transplant for chronic granulomatous disease, so the T cells may come from the graft donor. The source was PBMCs, mostly from graft donor cells, collected 60 days after TCRalphabeta/CD19-depleted stem cell transplant. In DNA, the CDR3 is TGCAGCGTTGAAGAGCGAAGTCTAGCGGGAGAAAACGAGCAGTACTTC. Protein product: CSVEERSLAGENEQYF.